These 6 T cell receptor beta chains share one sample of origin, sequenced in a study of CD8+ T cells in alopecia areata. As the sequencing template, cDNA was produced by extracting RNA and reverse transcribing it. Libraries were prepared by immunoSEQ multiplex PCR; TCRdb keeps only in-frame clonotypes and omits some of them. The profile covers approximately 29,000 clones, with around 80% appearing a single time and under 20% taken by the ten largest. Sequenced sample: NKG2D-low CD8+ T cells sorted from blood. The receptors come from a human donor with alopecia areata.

CDR3: CASSPPHGQGGEKLFF. In nucleotides, the CDR3 is TGTGCCAGCAGTCCGCCTCACGGGCAGGGCGGGGAAAAACTGTTTTTT. The rearrangement joins TRBV28 to TRBJ1-4; D perhaps matches TRBD1 (5 bases). The V gene's germline CDR1 is MDHEN and CDR2 SYDVKM. The CDR3 contains 16 residues. V was shortened by 5 bases and J by 8 bases, with 21 bases between the two germline ends.

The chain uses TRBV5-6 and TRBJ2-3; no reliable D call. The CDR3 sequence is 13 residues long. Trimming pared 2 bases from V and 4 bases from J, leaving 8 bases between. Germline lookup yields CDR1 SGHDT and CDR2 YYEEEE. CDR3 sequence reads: CASSLNKADTQYF. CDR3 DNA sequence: TGTGCCAGCAGCTTAAATAAGGCAGATACGCAGTATTTT.

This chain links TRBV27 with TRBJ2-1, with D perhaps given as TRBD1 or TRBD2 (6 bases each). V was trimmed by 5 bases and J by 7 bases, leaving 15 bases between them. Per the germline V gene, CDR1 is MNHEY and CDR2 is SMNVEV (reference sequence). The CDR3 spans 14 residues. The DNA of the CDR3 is TGTGCCAGCAGTCCGGGGGCCGCAGGGAATGAGCAGTTCTTC. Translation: CASSPGAAGNEQFF.

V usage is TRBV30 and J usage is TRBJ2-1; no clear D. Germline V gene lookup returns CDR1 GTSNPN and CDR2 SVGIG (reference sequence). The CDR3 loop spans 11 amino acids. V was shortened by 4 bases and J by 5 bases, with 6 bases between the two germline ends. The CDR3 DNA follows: TGTGCCTGGACGTTTAACAATGAGCAGTTCTTC. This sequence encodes CAWTFNNEQFF.

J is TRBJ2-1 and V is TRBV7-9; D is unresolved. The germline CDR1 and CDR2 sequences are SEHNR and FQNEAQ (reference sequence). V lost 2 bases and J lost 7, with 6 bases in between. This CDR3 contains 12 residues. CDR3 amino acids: CASSLFGNEQFF. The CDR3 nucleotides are TGTGCCAGCAGCTTATTTGGGAATGAGCAGTTCTTC.

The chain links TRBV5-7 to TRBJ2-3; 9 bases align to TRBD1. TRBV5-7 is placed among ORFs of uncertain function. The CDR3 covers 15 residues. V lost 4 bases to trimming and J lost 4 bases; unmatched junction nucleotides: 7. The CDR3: CASSPRDREADTQYF. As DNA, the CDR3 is TGTGCCAGCAGCCCGCGGGACAGGGAAGCAGATACGCAGTATTTT.